This section outlines one T cell receptor beta chain sequence together with its context. Its cognate antigen is unknown. Using its own MiXCR run on the 5' RACE reads, TCRdb lists one record per CDR3 protein. The sample has about 73,000 distinct CDR3 sequences, approximately 7.5% seen once; the top ten hold 41%. This entry comes from a study of T cells after yellow fever vaccination. Overall study context: Preparation of the low-cell-number fractions used SMART-Seq v4 Ultra Low Input.

Study-wide results and limits: Only a small proportion of the clonotypes turned up in both the CD4 and the CD8 compartments, likely arising from convergent recombination. Peaking faster, on day 5 versus 15, the secondary response was nonetheless weaker.

The sequence was collected from a man in his thirties or forties who received the YFV17D yellow fever vaccine. The material sequenced was CD8+ T cells sorted from PBMCs, taken on the day of the yellow fever booster vaccination.

The CDR3: CASSAEGLGGYTF. The DNA of the CDR3 is TGCGCCAGCAGTGCCGAGGGTTTGGGTGGCTACACCTTC. This sequence joins TRBV10-2 and TRBJ1-2, with D uncertain. The CDR3 loop spans 13 amino acids. V lost 4 bases and J lost 7, with 13 bases in between. Per germline, CDR1 WSHSY and CDR2 SAAADI.